One TCR beta chain is described in this entry. What antigen it recognizes has not been identified. No base-level quality is on record; no much larger clone is a single base apart. CDR1 and CDR2 are read off the germline V gene (reference sequence) as MNHEY and SMNVEV. The CDR3 sequence holds 15 residues, the cysteine and phenylalanine included. CDR3 DNA is the only sequence kept; it has 45 bases, read in frame from the first base. V is trimmed back by 5 bases and J by 2 bases, and the junction contains 7 bases that no gene match accounts for. These data belong to a study of blood T cells in healthy people across ages (dated by TCRdb to between 2014 and 2016). Regarding the research as a whole: In model experiments, template switching captured roughly one uniquely barcoded TCR beta cDNA molecule for every two T cells. The study measured age-related changes in TCR beta repertoire diversity using deep sequencing normalized with unique cDNA molecular identifiers. Donors of different ages were randomly distributed across sequencing lanes to avoid experimental bias. Two additional independent replicas of 1 million unique cDNA reads from the same blood draw were analyzed for two donors (one aged 18 to 30 and one aged 80 or older). Four age groups were formed from the donors: young (average approximately 15 years), middle-aged (around 41), aged (62) and long-lived (about 75). What the work shows at the level of the full study, not this receptor alone: Observed TCR beta diversity per million T cells fell roughly linearly with age, and a significant reduction was already apparent by age approximately 40. Since profiling was done on bulk unsorted PBMCs, naive and antigen-experienced compartments could not be conclusively compared. Because the CMV infection status of the donors was unknown, age-related changes in expanded clonotypes may potentially have been confounded. Compared with the aged group, more naive CD4+ T cells, fewer expanded clones and increased TCR diversity were shown by the long-lived group, suggesting age selection. Estimates of total diversity from one million sequenced T cells were regarded as lower bounds and underestimates. There was a strong correlation between observed TCR beta diversity and the percentage of naive T cells measured by flow cytometry.

Systemically healthy Caucasian individuals from Russia, 35 to 50 in total and aged roughly 6 to 100 years, were included as donors. Ten milliliters of peripheral blood were drawn from each donor into EDTA-treated Vacutainer tubes. PBMCs were isolated by Ficoll-Paque density-gradient centrifugation, with at least 7 million obtained per sample. Total RNA, at least 6 micrograms per sample, was extracted from PBMCs with Trizol reagent. For every donor, an aliquot of PBMCs went through flow cytometry to measure the percentages of naive CD45RAhigh/CD27high T cells. Preparation of the library involved 5' RACE. The instrument was an Illumina HiSeq 2500. The second PCR ran for about 6 to 11 cycles and used a J-beta primer mix along with a sample-barcoded 5' primer. Each TCR beta cDNA molecule received a unique molecular identifier from a template-switch 5' adaptor carrying 12 random nucleotides. Each sample yielded at least 3 million CDR3-containing paired-end reads. First-strand cDNA was synthesized from all RNA with the Mint cDNA synthesis kit, primed by a TRBC-specific oligonucleotide. After uracil-DNA glycosylase treatment, a first 18-cycle PCR used universal primers M1SS and BC2_uni_R on all cDNA. As for the original processing: For normalization, 1 million high-quality reads, each with a distinct molecular identifier, were randomly selected from each sample. Reads with shared molecular identifiers were discarded instead of being binned into consensus sequences. MiTCR, with a Q25 quality threshold and the strictest error-elimination algorithm, was used for CDR3 identification, clonotype clustering and error correction. Lower-bound total TCR beta diversity was estimated with a nonparametric unseen species model using Euler transformation. The public reads were run again by TCRdb, first through fastp at Q25 and then through MiXCR, and only productive beta chains were kept. A single entry per CDR3 protein holds the most common genes and DNA from its merged rows. V and J calls and clone size were set by TCRdb, not the authors. Here the sample has about 1.5 million distinct CDR3 sequences; under 55% occur a single time. The top ten clonotypes cover about 4% of the sample.

The receptor was isolated from a woman younger than 35 in good health. The sample was blood. The rearrangement joined TRBV27 to TRBJ2-3, and 7 junction bases match TRBD2. The DNA sequence is given as TGTGCCAGCAGTACCAGCGGGGCTTACACAGATACGCAGTATTTT. Its product reads: CASSTSGAYTDTQYF.